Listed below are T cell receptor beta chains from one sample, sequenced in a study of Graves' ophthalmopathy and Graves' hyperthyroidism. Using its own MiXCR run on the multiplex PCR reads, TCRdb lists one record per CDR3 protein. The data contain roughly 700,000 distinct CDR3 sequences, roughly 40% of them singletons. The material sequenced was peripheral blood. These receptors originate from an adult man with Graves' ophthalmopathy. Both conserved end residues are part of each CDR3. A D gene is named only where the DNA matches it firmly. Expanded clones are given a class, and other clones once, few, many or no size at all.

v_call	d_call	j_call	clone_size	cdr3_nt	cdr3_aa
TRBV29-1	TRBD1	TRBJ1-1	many	TGCAGCGGTGTAACAGGGGGCACTGAAGCTTTCTTT	CSGVTGGTEAFF
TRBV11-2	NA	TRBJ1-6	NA	TGTGCCAGCACCCCAACGGGGAGTAATTCACCCCTCCACTTT	CASTPTGSNSPLHF
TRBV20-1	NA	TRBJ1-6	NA	TGCAGTGCCCCATCTCCGGGACACTATAATTCACCCCTCCACTTT	CSAPSPGHYNSPLHF
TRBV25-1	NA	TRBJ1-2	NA	TGTGCCAGCAGTTTATGGGGTTGGGACTATGGCTACACCTTC	CASSLWGWDYGYTF
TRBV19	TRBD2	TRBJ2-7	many	TGTGCCAGTAGTTCGGGGGGGAGGACAGCAACCTACGAGCAGTACTTC	CASSSGGRTATYEQYF
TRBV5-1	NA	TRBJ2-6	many	TGCGCCAGCAGCTTGGGGTCACACTCTGGGGCCAACGTCCTGACTTTC	CASSLGSHSGANVLTF
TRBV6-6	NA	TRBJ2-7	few	TGTGCCAGCAGTTACATAGACACGTCCTACGAGCAGTACTTC	CASSYIDTSYEQYF
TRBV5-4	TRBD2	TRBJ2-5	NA	TGTGCCAGCAGCTTGTGGACTAGCGGGAGTTTAGAGACCCAGTACTTC	CASSLWTSGSLETQYF
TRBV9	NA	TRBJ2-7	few	TGTGCCAGCAGCGTAGATGACTACGAGCAGTACTTC	CASSVDDYEQYF
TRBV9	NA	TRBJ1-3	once	TGTGCCAGCAGCACTTCAGGGTCTGGAAACACCGTATATTTT	CASSTSGSGNTVYF
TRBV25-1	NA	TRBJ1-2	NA	TGTGCCAGGGGGCATGGCTACACCTTC	CARGHGYTF
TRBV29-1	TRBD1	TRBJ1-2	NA	TGCAGTTACTCGGGACAGGGGGGAGGGAAGAATGGCTACACCTTC	CSYSGQGGGKNGYTF
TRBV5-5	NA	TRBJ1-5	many	TGTGCCAGCAGCCAACAGACGGCATCGCCCCAGCATTTT	CASSQQTASPQHF
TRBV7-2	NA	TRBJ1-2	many	TGTGCCAGCAGCTCCGGCGGATCGGCTAACTATGGCTACACCTTC	CASSSGGSANYGYTF
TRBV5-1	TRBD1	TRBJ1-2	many	TGCGCCAGCAGCCCAGACAGGGGGTCTAACTATGGCTACACCTTC	CASSPDRGSNYGYTF
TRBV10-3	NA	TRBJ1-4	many	TGTGCCATCAGTGATGAGGGGGGGGAAAAACTGTTTTTT	CAISDEGGEKLFF
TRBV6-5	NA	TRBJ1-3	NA	TGTGCCAGCAGTTACTCGAGTGGGGTTGCTGGAAACACCATATATTTT	CASSYSSGVAGNTIYF
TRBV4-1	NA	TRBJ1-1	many	TGCGCCAGCAGCCAGGAAACACTGAACACTGAAGCTTTCTTT	CASSQETLNTEAFF
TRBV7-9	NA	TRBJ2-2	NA	TGTGCCAGCAGCTCCCGACTGGAGAACACCGGGGAGCTGTTTTTT	CASSSRLENTGELFF
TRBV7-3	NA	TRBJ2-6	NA	TGTGCCAGCAGCTCTATGACCGGGGCCAACGTCCTGACTTTC	CASSSMTGANVLTF
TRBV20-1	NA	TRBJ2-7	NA	TGCAGTGCTAGTCAGGACGGGACCGGGGAGCAGTACTTC	CSASQDGTGEQYF
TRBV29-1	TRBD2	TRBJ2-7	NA	TGCAGCGTTGAAGTCAAGGTGCTAGCGGGGGGCGATCAGTACTTC	CSVEVKVLAGGDQYF
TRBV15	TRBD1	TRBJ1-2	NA	TGTGCCACCAGCAGCTCGGGACAGGTCTATGGCTACACCTTC	CATSSSGQVYGYTF
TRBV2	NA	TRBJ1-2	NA	TGTGCCAGCAGTGCGAACAGGGCTGGCTACACCTTC	CASSANRAGYTF
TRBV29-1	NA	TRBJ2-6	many	TGCAGCGTTGAAACCACGTACTCTGGGGCCAACGTCCTGACTTTC	CSVETTYSGANVLTF
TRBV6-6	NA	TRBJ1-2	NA	TGTGCCAGCAGCCGAGGTGCGGGGAACTATGGCCACACCTTC	CASSRGAGNYGHTF
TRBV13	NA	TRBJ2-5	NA	TGTGCCAGCGCTTTAGGGGGACAAGAGACCCAGGACTTC	CASALGGQETQDF
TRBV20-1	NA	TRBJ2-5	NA	TGCAGTGCTAGAGATATTAGGGAGGCGACCCAGTACTTC	CSARDIREATQYF
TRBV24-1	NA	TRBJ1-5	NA	TGTGCCAGCAGTTACTCATTGGTTAGCAATCAGCCCCAGCATTTT	CASSYSLVSNQPQHF
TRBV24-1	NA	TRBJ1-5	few	TGTGCCAGCAGTGTAGGGACGGGGCTGAATCAGCCCCAGCATTTT	CASSVGTGLNQPQHF
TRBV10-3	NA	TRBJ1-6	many	TGTGCCATCGGATCGGGACACTATAATTCACCCCTCCACTTT	CAIGSGHYNSPLHF
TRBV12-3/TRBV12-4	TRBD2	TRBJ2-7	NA	TGTGCCAGCAGTGGGACTAACGGGAGTCTCGACGAGCAGTACTTC	CASSGTNGSLDEQYF
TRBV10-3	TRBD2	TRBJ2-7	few	TGTGCCAGCAGTGGTACTAGCGGCCTATGTGAGCAGTACTTC	CASSGTSGLCEQYF